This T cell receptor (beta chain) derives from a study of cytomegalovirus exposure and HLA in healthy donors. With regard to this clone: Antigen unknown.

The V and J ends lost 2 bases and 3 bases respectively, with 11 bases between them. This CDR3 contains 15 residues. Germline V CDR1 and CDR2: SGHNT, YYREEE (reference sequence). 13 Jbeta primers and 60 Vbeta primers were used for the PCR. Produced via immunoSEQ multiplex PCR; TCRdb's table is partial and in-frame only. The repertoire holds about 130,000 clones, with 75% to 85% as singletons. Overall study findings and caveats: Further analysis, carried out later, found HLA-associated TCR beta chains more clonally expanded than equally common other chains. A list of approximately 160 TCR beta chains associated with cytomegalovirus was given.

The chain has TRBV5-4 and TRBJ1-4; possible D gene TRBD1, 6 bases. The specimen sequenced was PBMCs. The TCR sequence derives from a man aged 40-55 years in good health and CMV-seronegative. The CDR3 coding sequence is TGTGCCAGCAGCTTCGGGGGGGCCTCTAATGAAAAACTGTTTTTT. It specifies CASSFGGASNEKLFF.